This T cell receptor beta chain came from a study of monozygotic twins with inflammatory bowel disease (dated by TCRdb to between 2019 and 2020). In the study overall: The complete study included 28 monozygotic twin pairs: 19 IBD-discordant Danish pairs and nine German pairs, of which four were IBD-concordant and five were IBD-discordant. The search for disease-associated traits relied mainly on comparing, within discordant pairs, IBD patients with their genetically identical healthy co-twins. Each individual had, on average, about 151 000 unique TCRalpha sequences and 181 000 unique TCRbeta sequences available for analysis.

About this clonotype: The antigen it recognizes is unknown.

Library preparation used 5' RACE. Preparation of each TCR library used approximately 3,500 ng of total RNA. For each sample, cDNA synthesis was carried out in eight separate reactions using SMARTScribe reverse transcriptase. During cDNA synthesis, template switching was used to introduce unique molecular identifiers that contained a 6-nucleotide sample barcode. Two nested PCRs of approximately 16 and 10 cycles amplified the TCRalpha and TCRbeta cDNA, and bead purification followed each PCR. Before amplification, the cDNA was treated with uracil DNA-glycosylase and purified using the QIAquick PCR purification kit. The second PCR added Illumina TruSeq-compatible adapters along with sample-specific barcodes. Library quality and concentration were assessed using TapeStation and Qubit, and about 5 ng of each library was pooled. Sequencing of the pooled libraries was done on an Illumina HiSeq2500 single-index Rapid Run using custom sequencing primers and 2 x 100 bp reads. Under the source paper's analysis protocol: PCR and sequencing errors were corrected by UMI-based consensus assembly using MiGEC version 1.2.6. V(D)J alignment, clonotype assembly and CDR3 extraction were performed with MiXCR version 2.1.1. Normalisation of gene usage, clonotype sharing and MAIT/NKT TCR abundance was achieved by analysing the top 1000, 10 000 and 20 000 clonotypes per sample. Diversity was computed as the inverse Simpson index with the vegan R package after downsampling to 27 000 UMIs. Statistical testing used paired Mann-Whitney U tests on the discordant twin pairs and applied Benjamini-Hochberg correction for multiple testing. The reads went through TCRdb reprocessing, and each CDR3 protein sequence gets one entry with no DNA. The V and J calls and clone size come from TCRdb's table, not from the authors' own analysis. This sample's table has entries for over 35,000 distinct CDR3 sequences. The ten largest clones represent approximately 5.8% of the sample.

Study-wide conclusions, independent of this receptor: No difference in repertoire similarity was observed between concordant and discordant twins, possibly owing to limited statistical power. Distinction between different T cell subtypes could not be achieved in the analysis. No single strong signal or clonotype linked to IBD turned up in the results, so the idea that one exists was not supported. Background noise and inter-individual variability may have been introduced into the repertoires by the differing immunosuppressive treatments among patients. Measured by the inverse Simpson index, TCRbeta repertoire diversity was lower in IBD patients than in their healthy co-twins. IBD patients shared fewer clonotypes with other individuals than healthy twins did, most markedly in patients showing signs of disease activity.

The CDR3 numbers 14 residues from cysteine through phenylalanine. No nucleotide data were recorded. From the germline V gene (reference sequence), CDR1 is SEHNR and CDR2 is FQNEAQ. From each donor, an approximately 2.5 ml peripheral blood sample was collected into PAXgene tubes and kept at -80 degrees C. Without T cell sorting, total RNA was isolated from whole blood using the PAXgene blood miRNA kit on an automated QIAcube. Peripheral blood from monozygotic twin pairs, either concordant or discordant for inflammatory bowel disease, underwent deep TCRalpha and TCRbeta repertoire profiling that used unique molecular barcoding. Smoking habits were recorded for all twin pairs, with individuals classified as current, former or never smokers.

Recombination connected TRBV7-9 to TRBJ1-2; with no DNA, the TCRdb D assignment of TRBD1 cannot be verified. The source material was blood. The receptor comes from a human donor with ulcerative colitis or Crohn's disease, or a healthy co-twin of an affected twin (not recorded which). The CDR3 corresponds to CASSPTSGKYGYTF.